The sequence of this T cell receptor (beta chain) was determined in a study of blood T cells in healthy people across ages. Study-level results: Researchers deemed the diversity estimates from one million T cells underestimates. Nothing was known about donor CMV status, and this possibly confounded expanded clonotype changes.

Sample-barcoded 5' priming and a J-beta primer mix drove a second PCR of roughly 6 to 12 cycles. Via MiXCR, TCRdb re-called the 5' RACE reads, giving one row per CDR3 protein. The table lists 550,000 to 800,000 distinct CDR3 sequences, approximately 21% of them singletons, with 3.6% in the top ten. This clonotype showed up just a few times. What it binds is not known. The receptor was isolated from an older man in good health. Sequenced sample: blood.

CDR3 region: CASSGDPQETQYF. The CDR3 bases are TGTGCCAGCAGTGGGGACCCCCAAGAGACCCAGTACTTC. The chain recombines TRBV27 with TRBJ2-5; D is possibly TRBD1 or TRBD2 (5 bases each). Looked up from germline, CDR1 is MNHEY and CDR2 is SMNVEV (reference sequence). The CDR3 loop spans 13 amino acids. V was clipped by 5 bases and J by 1 base, with 8 bases between them.